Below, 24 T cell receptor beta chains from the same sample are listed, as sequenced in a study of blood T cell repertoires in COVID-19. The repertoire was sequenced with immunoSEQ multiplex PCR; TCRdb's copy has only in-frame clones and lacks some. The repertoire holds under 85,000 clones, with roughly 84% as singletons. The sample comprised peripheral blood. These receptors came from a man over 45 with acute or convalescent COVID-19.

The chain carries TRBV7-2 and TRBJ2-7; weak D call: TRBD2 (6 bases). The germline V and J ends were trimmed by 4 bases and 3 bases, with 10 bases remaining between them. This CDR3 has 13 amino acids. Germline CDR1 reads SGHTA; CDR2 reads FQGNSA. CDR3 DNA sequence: TGTGCCAGCAGCTCTAGGAGGGGCTACGAGCAGTACTTC. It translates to CASSSRRGYEQYF.

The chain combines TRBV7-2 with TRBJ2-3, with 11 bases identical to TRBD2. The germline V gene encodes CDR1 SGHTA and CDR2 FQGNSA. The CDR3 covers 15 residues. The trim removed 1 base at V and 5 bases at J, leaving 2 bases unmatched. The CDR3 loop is CASSLVTSGGDTQYF. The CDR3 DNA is TGTGCCAGCAGCTTAGTAACTAGCGGGGGAGATACGCAGTATTTT. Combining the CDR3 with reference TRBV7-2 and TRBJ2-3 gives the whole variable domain GAGVSQSPSNKVTEKGKDVELRCDPISGHTALYWYRQSLGQGLEFLIYFQGNSAPDKSGLPSDRFSAERTGGSVSTLTIQRTQQEDSAVYLCASSLVTSGGDTQYFGPGTRLTVL.

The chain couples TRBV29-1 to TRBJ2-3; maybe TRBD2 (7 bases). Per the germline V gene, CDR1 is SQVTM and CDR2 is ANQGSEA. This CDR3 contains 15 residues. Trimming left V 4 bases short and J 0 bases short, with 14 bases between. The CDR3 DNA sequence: TGCAGCGTTGCGAAGGGGGGGACTAGCACAGATACGCAGTATTTT. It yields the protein CSVAKGGTSTDTQYF.

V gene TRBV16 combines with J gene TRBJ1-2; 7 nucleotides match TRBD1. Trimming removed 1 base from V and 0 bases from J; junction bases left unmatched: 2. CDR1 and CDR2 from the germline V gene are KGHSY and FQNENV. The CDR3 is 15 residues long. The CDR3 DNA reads TGTGCCAGCAGCCAATGGGACAGTGCTAACTATGGCTACACCTTC. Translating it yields CASSQWDSANYGYTF.

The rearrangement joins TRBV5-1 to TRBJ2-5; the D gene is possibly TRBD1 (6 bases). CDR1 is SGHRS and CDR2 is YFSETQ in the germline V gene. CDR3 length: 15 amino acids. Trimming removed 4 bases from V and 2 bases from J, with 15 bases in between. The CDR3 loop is CASSTRDTVQETQYF. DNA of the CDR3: TGCGCCAGCAGCACCCGGGACACAGTACAAGAGACCCAGTACTTC.

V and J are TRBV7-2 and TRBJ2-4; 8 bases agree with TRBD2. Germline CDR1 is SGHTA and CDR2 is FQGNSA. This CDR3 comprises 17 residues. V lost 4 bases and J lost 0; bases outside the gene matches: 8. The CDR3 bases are TGTGCCAGCAGCTCCCGGACTAGCACTGTAGCCAAAAACATTCAGTACTTC. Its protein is CASSSRTSTVAKNIQYF.

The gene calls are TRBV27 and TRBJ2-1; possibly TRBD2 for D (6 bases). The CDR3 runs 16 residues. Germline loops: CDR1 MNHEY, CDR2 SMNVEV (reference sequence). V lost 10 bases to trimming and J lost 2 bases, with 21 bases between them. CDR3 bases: TGTGCCATCACCTATAGGCGCTGGGAGGCCTACAATGAGCAGTTCTTC. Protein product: CAITYRRWEAYNEQFF.

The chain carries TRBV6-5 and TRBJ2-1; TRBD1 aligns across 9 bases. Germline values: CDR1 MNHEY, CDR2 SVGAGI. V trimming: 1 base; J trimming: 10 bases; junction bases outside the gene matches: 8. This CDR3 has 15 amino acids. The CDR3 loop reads CASSYYGTGLEEQFF. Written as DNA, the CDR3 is TGTGCCAGCAGTTACTATGGGACAGGGTTGGAGGAGCAGTTCTTC.

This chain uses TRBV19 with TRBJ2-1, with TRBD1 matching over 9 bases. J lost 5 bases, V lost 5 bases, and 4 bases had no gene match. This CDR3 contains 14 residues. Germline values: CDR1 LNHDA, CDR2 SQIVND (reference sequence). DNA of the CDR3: TGTGCCAGTAGTGTGACAGGGGGGCACAATGAGCAGTTCTTC. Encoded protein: CASSVTGGHNEQFF.

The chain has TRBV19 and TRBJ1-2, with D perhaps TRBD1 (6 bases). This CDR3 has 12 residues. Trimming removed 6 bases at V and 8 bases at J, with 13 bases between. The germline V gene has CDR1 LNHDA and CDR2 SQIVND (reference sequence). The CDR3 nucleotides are TGTGCCAGTAGGAATTTCAGGGGAGGCTACACCTTC. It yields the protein CASRNFRGGYTF.

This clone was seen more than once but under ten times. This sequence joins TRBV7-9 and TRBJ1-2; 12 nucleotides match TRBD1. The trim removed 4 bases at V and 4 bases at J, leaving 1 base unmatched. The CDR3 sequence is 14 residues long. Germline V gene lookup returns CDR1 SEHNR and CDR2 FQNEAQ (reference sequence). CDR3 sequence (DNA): TGTGCCAGCAGCTGGGACAGGGGGCCCTATGGCTACACCTTC. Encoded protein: CASSWDRGPYGYTF.

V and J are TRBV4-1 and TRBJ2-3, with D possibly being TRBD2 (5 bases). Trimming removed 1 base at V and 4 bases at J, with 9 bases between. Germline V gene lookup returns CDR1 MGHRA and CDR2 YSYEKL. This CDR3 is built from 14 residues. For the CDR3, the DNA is TGCGCCAGCAGCCAAGCGGTCGGGGCAGATACGCAGTATTTT. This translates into CASSQAVGADTQYF.

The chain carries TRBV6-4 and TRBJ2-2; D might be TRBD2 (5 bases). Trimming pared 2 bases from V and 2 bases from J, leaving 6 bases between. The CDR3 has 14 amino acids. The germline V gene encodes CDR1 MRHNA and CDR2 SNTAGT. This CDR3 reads CASSDDYNTGELFF. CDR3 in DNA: TGTGCCAGCAGTGACGACTATAACACCGGGGAGCTGTTTTTT.

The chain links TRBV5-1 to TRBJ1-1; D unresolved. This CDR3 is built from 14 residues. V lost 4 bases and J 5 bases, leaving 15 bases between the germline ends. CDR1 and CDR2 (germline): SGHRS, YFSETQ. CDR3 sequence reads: CASSQGSGGTEAFF. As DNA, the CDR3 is TGCGCCAGCAGCCAAGGGAGCGGAGGGACTGAAGCTTTCTTT.

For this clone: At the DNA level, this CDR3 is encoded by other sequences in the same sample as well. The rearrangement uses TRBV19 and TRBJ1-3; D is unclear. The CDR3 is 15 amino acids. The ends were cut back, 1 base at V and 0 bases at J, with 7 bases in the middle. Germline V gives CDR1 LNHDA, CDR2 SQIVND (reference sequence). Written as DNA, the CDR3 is TGTGCCAGTAGTATAGGTACAGCCTCTGGAAACACCATATATTTT. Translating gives CASSIGTASGNTIYF.

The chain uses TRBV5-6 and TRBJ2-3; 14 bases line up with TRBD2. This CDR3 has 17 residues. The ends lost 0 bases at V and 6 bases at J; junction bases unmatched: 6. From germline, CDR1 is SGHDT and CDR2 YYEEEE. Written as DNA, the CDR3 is TGTGCCAGCAGCTTGGACCGGACTAGCGGGGGGAGTGATACGCAGTATTTT. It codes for CASSLDRTSGGSDTQYF. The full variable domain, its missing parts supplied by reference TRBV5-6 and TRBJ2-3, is DAGVTQSPTHLIKTRGQQVTLRCSPKSGHDTVSWYQQALGQGPQFIFQYYEEEERQRGNFPDRFSGHQFPNYSSELNVNALLLGDSALYLCASSLDRTSGGSDTQYFGPGTRLTVL.

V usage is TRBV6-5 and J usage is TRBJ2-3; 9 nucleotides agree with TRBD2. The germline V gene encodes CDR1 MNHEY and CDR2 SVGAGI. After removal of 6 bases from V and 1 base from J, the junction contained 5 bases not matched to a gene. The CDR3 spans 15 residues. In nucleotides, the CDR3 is TGTGCCAGCAGCGATAGCGGGGGTGGCACAGATACGCAGTATTTT. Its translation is CASSDSGGGTDTQYF.

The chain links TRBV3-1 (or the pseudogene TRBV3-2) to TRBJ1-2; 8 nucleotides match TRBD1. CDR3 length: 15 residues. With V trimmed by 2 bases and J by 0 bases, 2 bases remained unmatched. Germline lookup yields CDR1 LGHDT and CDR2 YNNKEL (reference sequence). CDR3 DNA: TGTGCCAGCAGCCAAAGGACAGGGACTAACTATGGCTACACCTTC. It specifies CASSQRTGTNYGYTF.

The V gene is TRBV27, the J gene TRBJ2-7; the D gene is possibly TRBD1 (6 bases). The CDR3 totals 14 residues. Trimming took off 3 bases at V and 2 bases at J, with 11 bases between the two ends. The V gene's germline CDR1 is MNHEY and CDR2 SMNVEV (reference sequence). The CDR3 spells CASSLGGQTYEQYF. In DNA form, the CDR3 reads TGTGCCAGCAGTTTGGGCGGACAGACCTACGAGCAGTACTTC.

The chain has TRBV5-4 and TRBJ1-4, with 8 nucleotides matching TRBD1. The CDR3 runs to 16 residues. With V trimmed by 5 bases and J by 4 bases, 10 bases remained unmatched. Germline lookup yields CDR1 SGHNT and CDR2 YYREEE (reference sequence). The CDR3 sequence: CASSPGQGGNNEKLFF. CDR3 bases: TGTGCCAGCAGTCCCGGACAGGGTGGAAATAATGAAAAACTGTTTTTT.

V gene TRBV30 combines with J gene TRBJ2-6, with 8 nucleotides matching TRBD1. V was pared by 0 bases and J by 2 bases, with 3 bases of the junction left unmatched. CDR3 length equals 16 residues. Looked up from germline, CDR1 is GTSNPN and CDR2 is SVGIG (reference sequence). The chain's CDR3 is CAWSVGTGTGANVLTF. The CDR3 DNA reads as TGTGCCTGGAGTGTAGGGACAGGCACTGGGGCCAACGTCCTGACTTTC.

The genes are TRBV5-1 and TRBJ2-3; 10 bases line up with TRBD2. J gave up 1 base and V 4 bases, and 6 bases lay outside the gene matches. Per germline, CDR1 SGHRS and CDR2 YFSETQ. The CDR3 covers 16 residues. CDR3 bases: TGCGCCAGCAGCGATCTAGCGGGGGCGGGCACAGATACGCAGTATTTT. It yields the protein CASSDLAGAGTDTQYF.

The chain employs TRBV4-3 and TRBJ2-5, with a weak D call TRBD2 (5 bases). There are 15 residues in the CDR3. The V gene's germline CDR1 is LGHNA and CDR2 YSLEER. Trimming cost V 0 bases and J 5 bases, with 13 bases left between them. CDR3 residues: CASSQDGGGWETQYF. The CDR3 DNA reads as TGCGCCAGCAGCCAAGATGGAGGTGGGTGGGAGACCCAGTACTTC.

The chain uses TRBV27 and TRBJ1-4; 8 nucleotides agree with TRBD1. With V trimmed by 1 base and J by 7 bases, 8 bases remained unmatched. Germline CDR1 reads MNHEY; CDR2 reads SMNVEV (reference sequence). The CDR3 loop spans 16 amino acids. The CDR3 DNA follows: TGTGCCAGCAGTTTATGGGGGGACAGGAGGAGTGAAAAACTGTTTTTT. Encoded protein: CASSLWGDRRSEKLFF.